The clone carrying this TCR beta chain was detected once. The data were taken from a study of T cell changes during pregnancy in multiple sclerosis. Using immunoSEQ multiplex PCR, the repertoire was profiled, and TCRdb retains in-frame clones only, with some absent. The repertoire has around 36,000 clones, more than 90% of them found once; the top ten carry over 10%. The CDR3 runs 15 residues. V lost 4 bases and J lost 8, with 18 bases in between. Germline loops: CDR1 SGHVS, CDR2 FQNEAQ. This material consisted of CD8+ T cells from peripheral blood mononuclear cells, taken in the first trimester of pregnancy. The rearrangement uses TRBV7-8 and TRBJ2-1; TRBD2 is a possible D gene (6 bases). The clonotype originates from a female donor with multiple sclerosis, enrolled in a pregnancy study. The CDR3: CASSSPPGLLDEQFF. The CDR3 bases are TGTGCCAGCAGCTCCCCCCCGGGACTCCTCGATGAGCAGTTCTTC.